These 29 T cell receptor beta chains were sequenced from one sample in a study of cytomegalovirus exposure and HLA in healthy donors. TCRdb's table, derived via immunoSEQ multiplex PCR, lists solely in-frame clones and lacks some. The table lists some 260,000 clones, about 92% of them singletons. Sequenced: PBMCs. The receptors come from a woman in her 30s in good health and CMV-seronegative.

The J gene is TRBJ2-1, the V gene TRBV5-1; TRBD1 might be the D (6 bases). V lost 5 bases and J 1 base, leaving 7 bases between the germline ends. The CDR3 spans 13 residues. CDR1 and CDR2 from the germline V gene are SGHRS and YFSETQ. DNA for the CDR3: TGCGCCAGCAGACAGGGTTCCTACAATGAGCAGTTCTTC. The encoded protein is CASRQGSYNEQFF.

V gene TRBV6-5 combines with J gene TRBJ1-1; perhaps TRBD1 as D (5 bases). The V and J ends lost 6 bases and 4 bases respectively, with 12 bases between them. The germline CDR1 and CDR2 sequences are MNHEY and SVGAGI. This CDR3 comprises 13 residues. DNA of the CDR3: TGTGCCAGCAGGGCCCGCGGGGGCACTGAAGCTTTCTTT. It codes for CASRARGGTEAFF.

The rearrangement links TRBV28 to TRBJ2-7, with D possibly TRBD1 on 6 matching bases. The ends were cut back, 6 bases at V and 3 bases at J, with 9 bases in the middle. The CDR3 spans 12 residues. Germline lookup yields CDR1 MDHEN and CDR2 SYDVKM. In DNA form, the CDR3 reads TGTGCCAGCAGAGACAGGATCTACGAGCAGTACTTC. Its protein is CASRDRIYEQYF.

This clone was picked up one time. The V gene is TRBV4-3, the J gene TRBJ2-2; 10 nucleotides align to TRBD1. V trimming: 0 bases; J trimming: 5 bases; junction bases outside the gene matches: 3. From germline, CDR1 is LGHNA and CDR2 YSLEER. CDR3 length equals 16 residues. CDR3 nucleotide sequence: TGCGCCAGCAGCCAAGATCCGGGACAGGGGACCGGGGAGCTGTTTTTT. As protein: CASSQDPGQGTGELFF.

This chain uses TRBV11-2 with TRBJ2-7, with a possible D match to TRBD2 (6 bases). The CDR3 extends over 15 amino acids. Germline CDR1 reads SGHAT; CDR2 reads FQNNGV. The V end was cut by 5 bases, the J end by 4 bases, with 18 bases between. CDR3: CASSPQPGLGYEQYF. CDR3 nucleotide sequence: TGTGCCAGCAGCCCCCAGCCGGGACTGGGATACGAGCAGTACTTC.

This chain uses TRBV5-1 with TRBJ2-2, with 10 bases lining up with TRBD1. From germline, CDR1 is SGHRS and CDR2 YFSETQ. V lost 2 bases and J lost 3; bases outside the gene matches: 4. The CDR3 is 16 residues long. The CDR3 region is CASSFPGTGDTGELFF. CDR3 DNA: TGCGCCAGCAGCTTCCCCGGGACAGGGGACACCGGGGAGCTGTTTTTT.

The CDR3 region has the DNA TGTGCCAGCAGTCTGACAAAAGCAAACATTCAGTACTTC. This gives the protein CASSLTKANIQYF. The chain combines TRBV27 with TRBJ2-4; unclear D gene. The CDR3 has 13 residues. Germline CDR1 reads MNHEY; CDR2 reads SMNVEV (reference sequence). With 5 bases removed from V and 6 bases from J, the gap between germline ends came to 11 bases.

The gene calls are TRBV5-4 and TRBJ2-1; D is undetermined. The V and J ends lost 2 bases and 4 bases respectively, with 4 bases between them. This CDR3 is 12 amino acids long. CDR1 is SGHNT and CDR2 is YYREEE in the germline V gene (reference sequence). This CDR3 is CASSFVYNEQFF. In DNA form, the CDR3 reads TGTGCCAGCAGCTTCGTATACAATGAGCAGTTCTTC.

The V and J genes are TRBV11-2 and TRBJ2-7; 8 bases align to TRBD2. The CDR3 runs 14 residues. V dropped 2 bases and J dropped 9; count of bases not matched to a gene: 9. Germline values: CDR1 SGHAT, CDR2 FQNNGV. CDR3 sequence (DNA): TGTGCCAGCAGCTTACGTCCGGGACTAGAAGCGCAGTACTTC. Translating it yields CASSLRPGLEAQYF.

The rearrangement joins TRBV27 to TRBJ2-2, with no clear D. Trimming shortened V by 3 bases and J by 3 bases, and 5 bases separated the two germline ends. Germline CDR1 reads MNHEY; CDR2 reads SMNVEV (reference sequence). The CDR3 runs 13 residues. CDR3 nucleotides: TGTGCCAGCAGTTTTAGGTACACCGGGGAGCTGTTTTTT. Translation gives CASSFRYTGELFF.

The J gene is TRBJ1-1, the V gene TRBV6-5; possible D gene TRBD1, 5 bases. The germline CDR1 and CDR2 sequences are MNHEY and SVGAGI. With 6 bases removed from V and 5 bases from J, the gap between germline ends came to 16 bases. There are 14 residues in the CDR3. Here the CDR3 reads CASSPGTMITEAFF. In DNA, the CDR3 is TGTGCCAGCAGCCCGGGGACGATGATAACTGAAGCTTTCTTT.

The V gene is TRBV28, the J gene TRBJ2-7; possible D gene TRBD1, 8 bases. Germline V gene sequence: CDR1 MDHEN, CDR2 SYDVKM. The CDR3 has 16 amino acids. V lost 6 bases, J lost 6 bases, and 24 bases lay in between. The CDR3 bases are TGTGCCAGCAGCCCCTGGGGGGGGACAGGTGAACGCGAGCAGTACTTC. Its protein product is CASSPWGGTGEREQYF.

On this clone: At the DNA level, this CDR3 is encoded by other sequences in the same sample as well. V is TRBV5-4 and J is TRBJ2-7, with 12 bases aligning to TRBD2. V was clipped by 3 bases and J by 1 base; unmatched bases: 2. The V gene's germline CDR1 is SGHNT and CDR2 YYREEE (reference sequence). This CDR3 spans 15 amino acids. The CDR3, as DNA: TGTGCCAGCAGCTCTGGACTAGCGGGGTCCTACGAGCAGTACTTC. Residues: CASSSGLAGSYEQYF.

The rearrangement uses TRBV27 and TRBJ1-4; 8 bases are shared with TRBD1. Germline V gene data show CDR1 as MNHEY and CDR2 as SMNVEV (reference sequence). V shed 0 bases, J shed 8 bases, and the junction held 8 bases outside the gene matches. The CDR3 loop spans 16 amino acids. CDR3 amino acids: CASSLSGQVINEKLFF. The CDR3 coding sequence is TGTGCCAGCAGTTTATCGGGACAGGTAATCAACGAAAAACTGTTTTTT.

The V and J genes are TRBV7-2 and TRBJ2-7, with TRBD1 matching 10 bases. Germline V gene data show CDR1 as SGHTA and CDR2 as FQGNSA. The CDR3 covers 14 residues. V was pared by 4 bases and J by 2 bases, with 2 bases of the junction left unmatched. The CDR3 coding sequence is TGTGCCAGCAGCTGGGACAGGGGTGCCTACGAGCAGTACTTC. Residues: CASSWDRGAYEQYF.

The chain couples TRBV5-4 to TRBJ2-5; D gene ambiguous. V lost 0 bases and J 4 bases, leaving 7 bases between the germline ends. Germline CDR1 is SGHNT and CDR2 is YYREEE (reference sequence). The CDR3 is 13 residues long. The CDR3 loop is CASSLAMGETQYF. The CDR3 DNA reads TGTGCCAGCAGCTTGGCCATGGGAGAGACCCAGTACTTC. The full variable domain, its missing parts supplied by reference TRBV5-4 and TRBJ2-5, is ETGVTQSPTHLIKTRGQQVTLRCSSQSGHNTVSWYQQALGQGPQFIFQYYREEENGRGNFPPRFSGLQFPNYSSELNVNALELDDSALYLCASSLAMGETQYFGPGTRLLVL.

The chain links TRBV7-8 to TRBJ1-4; TRBD1 aligns across 8 bases. After removal of 3 bases from V and 5 bases from J, the junction contained 11 bases not matched to a gene. CDR3 length: 17 amino acids. Germline assignment: CDR1 SGHVS and CDR2 FQNEAQ. The CDR3 spells CASSFFLETGANEKLFF. In DNA form, the CDR3 reads TGTGCCAGCAGCTTCTTTCTGGAGACAGGGGCAAATGAAAAACTGTTTTTT.

This rearrangement joins TRBV9 to TRBJ1-2; maybe TRBD1 (6 bases). This CDR3 is 16 amino acids long. Germline CDR1 reads SGDLS; CDR2 reads YYNGEE. V was pared by 0 bases and J by 1 base, with 13 bases between. The CDR3 sequence: CASSVAVNRVNYGYTF. As DNA, the CDR3 is TGTGCCAGCAGCGTAGCTGTCAACAGGGTTAACTATGGCTACACCTTC.

The genes are TRBV5-1 and TRBJ1-5; 11 bases line up with TRBD1. Trimming at V came to 0 bases and at J to 7 bases, leaving 3 bases not matched to a gene. The germline gives CDR1 SGHRS, CDR2 YFSETQ. The length of the CDR3 is 15 residues. The CDR3 DNA sequence: TGCGCCAGCAGCTTGGGGACAGGGGGCCAACAGCCCCAGCATTTT. It is translated as CASSLGTGGQQPQHF.

V gene TRBV5-1 combines with J gene TRBJ1-2; a weak D match, TRBD1 (6 bases). The CDR3 contains 14 residues. Germline-derived CDR1 and CDR2 are SGHRS and YFSETQ. Trimming shortened V by 0 bases and J by 1 base, and 7 bases separated the two germline ends. The CDR3 bases are TGCGCCAGCAGCTTGGAGGGGGATAACTATGGCTACACCTTC. Protein product: CASSLEGDNYGYTF.

The table lists this clone with a count of one. V is TRBV7-8 and J is TRBJ2-7; 7 positions match TRBD2. V gave up 5 bases and J gave up 2 bases; unmatched junction bases: 3. The CDR3 covers 13 residues. CDR1 is SGHVS and CDR2 is FQNEAQ in the germline V gene. DNA for the CDR3: TGTGCCAGCAGCCGAGGACTAGCCTACGAGCAGTACTTC. This gives the protein CASSRGLAYEQYF.

The genes are TRBV4-1 and TRBJ1-1; no clear D. Germline CDR1 is MGHRA and CDR2 is YSYEKL. The CDR3 has 16 amino acids. V was clipped by 0 bases and J by 6 bases, with 17 bases between them. CDR3 nucleotides: TGCGCCAGCAGCCAAGATCGGGAGGTGTACATGGCTGAAGCTTTCTTT. It specifies CASSQDREVYMAEAFF.

The chain combines TRBV29-1 with TRBJ1-2; D might be TRBD1 (5 bases). The CDR3 has 12 amino acids. V was pared by 5 bases and J by 6 bases, with 13 bases between. CDR1 SQVTM and CDR2 ANQGSEA come from the germline V gene. The CDR3 loop is CSVPQEGNGYTF. The CDR3 DNA reads TGCAGCGTTCCACAGGAGGGTAATGGCTACACCTTC.

V is TRBV19 and J is TRBJ2-7; a weak D match, TRBD1 (5 bases). CDR1 and CDR2 from the germline V gene are LNHDA and SQIVND (reference sequence). Trimming took 9 bases from V and 4 from J, leaving 16 bases between them. The CDR3 is 13 residues long. The CDR3 here is CASTWGPDYEQYF. Here the CDR3 DNA reads TGTGCCAGCACTTGGGGCCCAGATTACGAGCAGTACTTC.

The rearrangement links TRBV13 to TRBJ2-7, with D hard to call. With 1 base removed from V and 0 bases from J, the gap between germline ends came to 10 bases. This CDR3 is built from 15 residues. Germline CDR1 PRHDT, CDR2 FYEKMQ (reference sequence). The CDR3 coding sequence is TGTGCCAGCAGCTTAGAGGGATCAGTCTCCTACGAGCAGTACTTC. This translates into CASSLEGSVSYEQYF.

The chain joins TRBV13 to TRBJ2-1; 8 bases line up with TRBD2. V was clipped by 5 bases and J by 6 bases; unmatched bases: 3. The CDR3 consists of 13 residues. The germline V gene encodes CDR1 PRHDT and CDR2 FYEKMQ (reference sequence). The CDR3 bases are TGTGCCAGCAGCACGGGACTAGTCAATGAGCAGTTCTTC. It yields the protein CASSTGLVNEQFF.

Only a few counts were recorded for this clone. The V call is TRBV6-1, the J call TRBJ2-1; no firm D call. This CDR3 is built from 15 residues. Trimming removed 5 bases from V and 4 bases from J, with 15 bases in between. In germline, CDR1 is MNHNS, CDR2 SASEGT. CDR3 region: CASSSLGVGYNEQFF. The CDR3, as DNA: TGTGCCAGCAGTTCCCTTGGGGTCGGATACAATGAGCAGTTCTTC.

V usage is TRBV21-1 and J usage is TRBJ1-5. TRBV21-1 is noted as a pseudogene. The length of the CDR3 is 14 residues. CDR3 protein: CASKGPYSNQPQHF. CDR3 DNA sequence: TGTGCCAGCAAAGGACCCTATAGCAATCAGCCCCAGCATTTT.

The rearrangement links TRBV9 to TRBJ2-2; TRBD1 matches 9 bases. The V gene's germline CDR1 is SGDLS and CDR2 YYNGEE. The CDR3 is 18 residues long. V lost 0 bases and J lost 3; bases outside the gene matches: 9. The CDR3 sequence: CASSVGDRVSTYTGELFF. DNA for the CDR3: TGTGCCAGCAGCGTAGGGGACAGGGTTTCCACTTACACCGGGGAGCTGTTTTTT.